Sequencing of this TCR beta chain was carried out in a study of response to subunit inactivated influenza vaccine. The CDR3 length is 15 residues. Trimming took 6 bases from V and 5 from J, leaving 17 bases between them. General study points: Each seasonal flu vaccination may recruit only limited new T cells, authors suggested.

TCRdb processed the RT-PCR reads anew with MiXCR; each CDR3 protein has one entry. The sample holds fewer than 250,000 distinct CDR3 sequences; roughly an eighth are singletons and the top ten take approximately 27%. At least ten counts were recorded for this clonotype. No antigen is known for it. This specimen consisted of CD8+ T cells sorted from PBMCs, obtained about 5 days after vaccination. This chain links TRBV12-3 or TRBV12-4 with TRBJ2-1; D perhaps matches TRBD2 (5 bases). The clonotype originates from a man aged 50-60 years who received an inactivated influenza vaccine. CDR3 bases: TGTGCCAGCAGAATAAGCGGCACCACTAACAATGAGCAGTTCTTC. This encodes CASRISGTTNNEQFF.